This entry is about one TCR beta chain. As processed by the authors: Reference gene primer amplification gave estimated nucleated cell counts. Measured with immunoSEQ multiplex PCR; TCRdb has only the in-frame clones, and not every one. V and J calls and clone size are those listed in that table; D and trimming were worked out from the DNA. The sample consists of about 300,000 clones, 86% of them appearing once. The CDR3 runs 15 residues. CDR1 and CDR2 (germline): SGHTA, FQGNSA. Deletions cut 4 bases from V and 5 bases from J, with 17 bases between. The data are from a study of blood T cell repertoires in COVID-19. Looking at the study overall: Samples taken during acute and convalescent COVID-19 were collected in the United States, Italy and Spain. T cells, B-cell-depleted T cells, or PBMCs provided the cDNA or gDNA that served as material.

The receptor's source is a woman aged 50 to 65 with acute or convalescent COVID-19. Material for sequencing was peripheral blood. The gene calls are TRBV7-2 and TRBJ2-5, with unresolved D. CDR3 nucleotide sequence: TGTGCCAGCAGCTCCTTCGGTGCGGTTAGGGAGACCCAGTACTTC. It encodes CASSSFGAVRETQYF.